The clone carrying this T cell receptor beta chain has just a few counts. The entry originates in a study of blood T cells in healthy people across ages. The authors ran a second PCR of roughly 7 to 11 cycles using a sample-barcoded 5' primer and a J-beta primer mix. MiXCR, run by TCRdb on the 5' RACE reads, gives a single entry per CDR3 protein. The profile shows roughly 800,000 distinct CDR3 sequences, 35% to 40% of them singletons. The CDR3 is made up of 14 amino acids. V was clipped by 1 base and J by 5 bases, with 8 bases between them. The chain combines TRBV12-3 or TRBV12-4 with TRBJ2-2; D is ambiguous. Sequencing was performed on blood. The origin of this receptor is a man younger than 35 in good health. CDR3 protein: CASSLVARTGELFF. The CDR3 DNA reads TGTGCCAGCAGTTTAGTGGCACGGACCGGGGAGCTGTTTTTT.